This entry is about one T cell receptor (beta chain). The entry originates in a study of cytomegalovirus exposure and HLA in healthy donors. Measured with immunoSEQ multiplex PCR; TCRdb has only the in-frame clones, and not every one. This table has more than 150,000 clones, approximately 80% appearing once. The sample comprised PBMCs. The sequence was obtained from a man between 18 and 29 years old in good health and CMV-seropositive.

CDR3 nucleotide sequence: TGCAGCGTGGGGCGGACGGTAAACCTAGACACTGAAGCTTTCTTT. Amino acid sequence: CSVGRTVNLDTEAFF. The genes are TRBV29-1 and TRBJ1-1; the D gene is possibly TRBD1 (5 bases). V lost 6 bases and J 3 bases, leaving 20 bases between the germline ends. CDR1 SQVTM and CDR2 ANQGSEA come from the germline V gene. The CDR3 has 15 amino acids. The complete variable domain, with remaining parts taken from reference TRBV29-1 and TRBJ1-1, reads SAVISQKPSRDICQRGTSLTIQCQVDSQVTMMFWYRQQPGQSLTLIATANQGSEATYESGFVIDKFPISRPNLTFSTLTVSNMSPEDSSIYLCSVGRTVNLDTEAFFGQGTRLTVV.